The text below deals with one T cell receptor (beta chain). Antigen unknown. The sample comes from a study of cytomegalovirus exposure and HLA in healthy donors. Notes on the study in general: Trimming of TCR beta V- and J-genes showed a link, identified in a later analysis, to a missense DCLRE1C variant.

The PCR made use of 60 Vbeta and 13 Jbeta primers. Sequencing used immunoSEQ multiplex PCR; TCRdb keeps in-frame clones, though not all of them. Of around 99,000 clones listed, more than 70% are singletons. The CDR3 loop spans 17 amino acids. Trimming removed 3 bases from V and 0 bases from J; junction bases left unmatched: 7. Germline V lookup: CDR1 SGHRS, CDR2 YFSETQ. The rearrangement uses TRBV5-1 and TRBJ2-2, with 8 bases fitting TRBD1. The sample was PBMCs. The sequence was obtained from a man aged 18 to 35 in good health and CMV-seronegative. CDR3 loop: CASSSYMGQANTGELFF. The CDR3 coding sequence is TGCGCCAGCAGCTCCTATATGGGACAGGCGAACACCGGGGAGCTGTTTTTT.